Reported below is one T cell receptor beta chain. This entry belongs to a study of T-cell memory formation after mild COVID-19. V lost 5 bases and J lost 6; bases outside the gene matches: 11. In germline, CDR1 is MGHDK, CDR2 SYGVNS. This CDR3 has 16 amino acids. In TCRdb, the 5' RACE reads were re-called with MiXCR into one record per CDR3 protein. This sample has 200,000 to 250,000 distinct CDR3 sequences; more than 8% occur once, and the top ten carry roughly a fifth. The sequence was collected from a man between 18 and 35 years old who had mild COVID-19 (a few samples of this study predate the infection). Cell type and time point are not known. This chain links TRBV25-1 with TRBJ2-2; 8 nucleotides line up with TRBD1. Sequencing was carried out using PBMCs or a T cell subset sorted from them (not recorded which). The CDR3 DNA is TGTGCCAGCAGTAGACAGGGGACCGGGGGACCCGGGGAGCTGTTTTTT. This encodes CASSRQGTGGPGELFF.